A single sample is the source of the 9 T cell receptor beta chains below, sequenced in a study of T cell responses to AZD1222 COVID-19 vaccine (dated by TCRdb to about 2021). The library was obtained by the immunoSEQ multiplex PCR assay. This immuneACCESS table, as held by TCRdb, lists in-frame sequences with V and J called but not all clones. Of the missing ones, under half trace to an unresolved V gene in checked studies; the others have no known cause. For this sample there are 100,000 to 150,000 clones; 88% appear just once. The top ten clones comprise approximately 5.4% of the sample. In the paper's terms, the time point label means: baseline before first vaccination. The source material was peripheral blood, sampled on day 0 of AZD1222 vaccination. The source is an adult in good health.

The chain uses TRBV28 and TRBJ1-5, with D uncertain. V dropped 3 bases and J dropped 5 bases, with 8 bases sitting between them. The CDR3 is 13 amino acids. Germline CDR1 MDHEN, CDR2 SYDVKM. The CDR3 spells CASSFPLDQPQHF. The CDR3 DNA reads TGTGCCAGCAGTTTTCCCCTAGATCAGCCCCAGCATTTT.

The rearrangement uses TRBV2 and TRBJ2-7, with 9 bases matching TRBD2. Trimming cost V 5 bases and J 4 bases; bases outside gene matches: 12. This CDR3 contains 16 residues. CDR1 and CDR2 (germline): SNHLY, FYNNEI. The CDR3 DNA is TGTGCCAGCAGTCCCGAGGTTAGCGGGGGCCCGTACGAGCAGTACTTC. It specifies CASSPEVSGGPYEQYF. The full variable domain, in which reference TRBV2 and TRBJ2-7 provide the parts outside the CDR3, is EPEVTQTPSHQVTQMGQEVILRCVPISNHLYFYWYRQILGQKVEFLVSFYNNEISEKSEIFDDQFSVERPDGSNFTLKIRSTKLEDSAMYFCASSPEVSGGPYEQYFGPGTRLTVT.

The rearrangement joins TRBV28 to TRBJ1-3; D is unclear. The CDR3 extends over 17 amino acids. V was shortened by 1 base and J by 0 bases, with 13 bases between the two germline ends. The germline CDR1 and CDR2 sequences are MDHEN and SYDVKM. CDR3 sequence (DNA): TGTGCCAGCAGTTTATATTTGGCGAGAAACTCTGGAAACACCATATATTTT. Amino acid sequence: CASSLYLARNSGNTIYF.

The chain employs TRBV28 and TRBJ2-1; possibly TRBD2 for D (6 bases). Germline V gives CDR1 MDHEN, CDR2 SYDVKM. The CDR3 has 12 amino acids. V dropped 7 bases and J dropped 5 bases, with 9 bases sitting between them. The CDR3 sequence: CASTQRDNEQFF. The DNA of the CDR3 is TGTGCCAGCACCCAGCGGGACAATGAGCAGTTCTTC.

V usage is TRBV13 and J usage is TRBJ2-7; 8 bases line up with TRBD2. The CDR3 has 17 residues. Looked up from germline, CDR1 is PRHDT and CDR2 is FYEKMQ (reference sequence). The trim removed 5 bases at V and 5 bases at J, leaving 17 bases unmatched. The CDR3 bases are TGTGCCAGCAGCGCAACCCCCGGACTAGCCTTGGCGAACGAGCAGTACTTC. It specifies CASSATPGLALANEQYF.

The chain links TRBV29-1 to TRBJ1-1; no definite D call. The CDR3 consists of 13 residues. Germline V CDR1 and CDR2: SQVTM, ANQGSEA. Trimming took 7 bases from V and 1 from J, leaving 13 bases between them. CDR3 coding DNA: TGCAGCGCATACGGTCTGGGGAACACTGAAGCTTTCTTT. This gives the protein CSAYGLGNTEAFF.

V gene TRBV7-9 combines with J gene TRBJ2-3, with 7 bases fitting TRBD1. The junction had 3 bases not matched to a gene; V was cut back by 5 bases and J by 4 bases. The CDR3 totals 13 residues. Germline V lookup: CDR1 SEHNR, CDR2 FQNEAQ (reference sequence). DNA for the CDR3: TGTGCCAGCAGCCGACAGGGTGCAGATACGCAGTATTTT. Encoded protein: CASSRQGADTQYF.

The J gene is TRBJ2-5, the V gene TRBV11-2; TRBD1 matches at 10 bases. There are 14 residues in the CDR3. J gave up 3 bases and V 5 bases, and 3 bases lay outside the gene matches. Germline V gives CDR1 SGHAT, CDR2 FQNNGV. CDR3 residues: CASSRQGAKETQYF. DNA of the CDR3: TGTGCCAGCAGCAGACAGGGGGCCAAAGAGACCCAGTACTTC.

V is TRBV7-2 and J is TRBJ1-5; a possible D gene is TRBD1 (5 bases). Germline CDR1 reads SGHTA; CDR2 reads FQGNSA. V was shortened by 5 bases and J by 5 bases, with 19 bases between the two germline ends. This CDR3 is built from 16 residues. Here the CDR3 reads CASSRTRDVQDQPQHF. CDR3 DNA: TGTGCCAGCAGCCGTACCCGGGACGTCCAGGATCAGCCCCAGCATTTT.